This TCR beta chain was recovered during a study of CD8 T cells in ankylosing spondylitis. Study-level findings and limits: Clones linked to disease were reported to show significant enrichment in matched ankylosing spondylitis synovial fluid. A TCR beta motif of fewer than 10 highly homologous variants seemed to mark ankylosing spondylitis blood. There were earlier reports of some motif variants in reactive arthritis synovial fluid and blood.

The CDR3 spans 16 residues. Trimming took 1 base from V and 5 from J, leaving 16 bases between them. Germline CDR1 is SEHNR and CDR2 is FQNEAQ (reference sequence). Via MiXCR, TCRdb re-called the 5' RACE reads, giving one row per CDR3 protein. This table has around 100,000 distinct CDR3 sequences, less than 25% appearing once. Remarks on this clonotype: Its antigen is undetermined.

This rearrangement joins TRBV7-9 to TRBJ2-3; a weak D match, TRBD1 (5 bases). Sequencing was done on a sample of synovial fluid, either unsorted or a sorted T cell fraction (not recorded which). The receptor was isolated from a male donor with ankylosing spondylitis. The CDR3 here is CASSLVGGAGQDTQYF. CDR3 bases: TGTGCCAGCAGCTTAGTTGGTGGGGCAGGACAAGATACGCAGTATTTT.